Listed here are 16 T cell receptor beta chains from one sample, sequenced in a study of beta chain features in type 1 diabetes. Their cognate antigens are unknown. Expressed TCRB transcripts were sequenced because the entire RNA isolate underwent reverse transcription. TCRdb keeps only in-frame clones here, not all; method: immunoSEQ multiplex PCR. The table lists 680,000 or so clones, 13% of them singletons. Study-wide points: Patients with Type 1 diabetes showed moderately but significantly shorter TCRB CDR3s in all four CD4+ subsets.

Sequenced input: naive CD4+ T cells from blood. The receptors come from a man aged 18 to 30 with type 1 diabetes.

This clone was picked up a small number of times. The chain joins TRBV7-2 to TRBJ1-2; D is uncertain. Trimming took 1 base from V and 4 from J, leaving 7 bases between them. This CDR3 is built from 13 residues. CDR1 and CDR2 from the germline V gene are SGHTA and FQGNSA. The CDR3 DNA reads TGTGCCAGCAGCTTAGGGTCCAGCTATGGCTACACCTTC. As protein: CASSLGSSYGYTF.

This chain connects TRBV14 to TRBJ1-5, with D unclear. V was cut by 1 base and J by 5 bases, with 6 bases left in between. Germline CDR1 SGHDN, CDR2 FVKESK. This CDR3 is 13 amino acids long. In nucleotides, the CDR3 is TGTGCCAGCAGCCAAGGGCTGGATCAGCCCCAGCATTTT. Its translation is CASSQGLDQPQHF.

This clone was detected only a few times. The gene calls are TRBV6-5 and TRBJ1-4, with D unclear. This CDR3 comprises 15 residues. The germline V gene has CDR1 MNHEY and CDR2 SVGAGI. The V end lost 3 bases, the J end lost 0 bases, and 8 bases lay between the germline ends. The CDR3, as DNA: TGTGCCAGCAGTTATAACGTTGCAACTAATGAAAAACTGTTTTTT. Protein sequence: CASSYNVATNEKLFF.

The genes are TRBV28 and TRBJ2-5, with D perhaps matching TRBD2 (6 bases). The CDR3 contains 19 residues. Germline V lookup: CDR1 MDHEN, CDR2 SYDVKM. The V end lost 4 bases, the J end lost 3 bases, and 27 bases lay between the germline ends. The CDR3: CASSSPLGGPYHPKETQYF. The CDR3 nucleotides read TGTGCCAGCAGTTCCCCCCTCGGGGGACCCTACCACCCAAAAGAGACCCAGTACTTC.

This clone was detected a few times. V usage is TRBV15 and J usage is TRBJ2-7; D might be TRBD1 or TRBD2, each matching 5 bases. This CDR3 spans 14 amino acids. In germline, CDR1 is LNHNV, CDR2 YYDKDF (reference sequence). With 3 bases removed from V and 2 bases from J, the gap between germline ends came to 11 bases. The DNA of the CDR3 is TGTGCCACCAGCAGGCGTGGGGGTACCTACGAGCAGTACTTC. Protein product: CATSRRGGTYEQYF.

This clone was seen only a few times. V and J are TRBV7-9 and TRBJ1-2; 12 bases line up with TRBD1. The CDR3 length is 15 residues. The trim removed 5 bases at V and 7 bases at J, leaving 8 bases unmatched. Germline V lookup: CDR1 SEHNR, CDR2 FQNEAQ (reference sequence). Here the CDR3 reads CASSPSGTGGSGYTF. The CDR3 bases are TGTGCCAGCAGCCCATCCGGGACAGGGGGCTCTGGCTACACCTTC.

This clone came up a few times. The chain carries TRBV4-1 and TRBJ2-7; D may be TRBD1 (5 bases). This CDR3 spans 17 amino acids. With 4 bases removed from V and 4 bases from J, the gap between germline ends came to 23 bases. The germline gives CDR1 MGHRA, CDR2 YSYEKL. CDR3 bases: TGCGCCAGCAGCCGGGATAAAACAGGTTCCGAGAATTACGAGCAGTACTTC. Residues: CASSRDKTGSENYEQYF.

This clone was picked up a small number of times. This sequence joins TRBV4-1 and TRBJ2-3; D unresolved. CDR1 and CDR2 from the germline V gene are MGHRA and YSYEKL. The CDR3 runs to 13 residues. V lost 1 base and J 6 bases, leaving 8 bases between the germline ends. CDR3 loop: CASSQGSGDTQYF. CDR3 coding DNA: TGCGCCAGCAGCCAAGGATCCGGGGATACGCAGTATTTT.

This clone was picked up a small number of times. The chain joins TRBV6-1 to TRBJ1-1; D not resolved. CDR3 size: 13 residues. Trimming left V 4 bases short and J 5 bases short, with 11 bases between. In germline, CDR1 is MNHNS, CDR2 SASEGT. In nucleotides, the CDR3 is TGTGCCAGCAGTGGGGCGCTTGGGACTGAAGCTTTCTTT. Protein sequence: CASSGALGTEAFF.

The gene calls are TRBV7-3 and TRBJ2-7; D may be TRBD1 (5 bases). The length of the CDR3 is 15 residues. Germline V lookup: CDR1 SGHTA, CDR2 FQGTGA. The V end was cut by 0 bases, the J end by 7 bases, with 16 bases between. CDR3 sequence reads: CASSLTTGSLREQYF. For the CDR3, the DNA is TGTGCCAGCAGCTTAACTACAGGCAGCCTTCGGGAGCAGTACTTC.

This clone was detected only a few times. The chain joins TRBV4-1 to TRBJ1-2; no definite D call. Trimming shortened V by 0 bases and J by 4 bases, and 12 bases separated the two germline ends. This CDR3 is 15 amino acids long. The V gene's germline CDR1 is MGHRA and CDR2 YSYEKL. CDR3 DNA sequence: TGCGCCAGCAGCCAAGATGAACAGCCTTTCTATGGCTACACCTTC. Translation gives CASSQDEQPFYGYTF.

CDR3 nucleotides: TGTGCCTGGAGAACGGTCGGGTCACCCCTCCACTTT. It specifies CAWRTVGSPLHF. This chain uses TRBV30 with TRBJ1-6; the D is unclear. From germline, CDR1 is GTSNPN and CDR2 SVGIG (reference sequence). This CDR3 has 12 amino acids. Between the trimmed V and J ends, which lost 3 bases and 10 bases, there was a span of 10 bases.

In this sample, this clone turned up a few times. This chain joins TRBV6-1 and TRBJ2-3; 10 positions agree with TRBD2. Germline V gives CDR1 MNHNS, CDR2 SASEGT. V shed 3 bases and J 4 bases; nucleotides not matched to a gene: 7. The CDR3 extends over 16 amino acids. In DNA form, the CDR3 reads TGTGCCAGCAGTGATCCGAGCGGGGGGGCCCCAGATACGCAGTATTTT. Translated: CASSDPSGGAPDTQYF.

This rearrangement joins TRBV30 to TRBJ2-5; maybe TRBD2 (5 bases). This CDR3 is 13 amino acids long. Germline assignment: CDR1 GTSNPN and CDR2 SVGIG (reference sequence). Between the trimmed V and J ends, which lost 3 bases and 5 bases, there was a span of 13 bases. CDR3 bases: TGTGCCTGGAGGGCCGGGATACAGGAGACCCAGTACTTC. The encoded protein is CAWRAGIQETQYF. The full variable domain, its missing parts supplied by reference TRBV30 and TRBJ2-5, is SQTIHQWPATLVQPVGSPLSLECTVEGTSNPNLYWYRQAAGRGLQLLFYSVGIGQISSEVPQNLSASRPQDRQFILSSKKLLLSDSGFYLCAWRAGIQETQYFGPGTRLLVL.

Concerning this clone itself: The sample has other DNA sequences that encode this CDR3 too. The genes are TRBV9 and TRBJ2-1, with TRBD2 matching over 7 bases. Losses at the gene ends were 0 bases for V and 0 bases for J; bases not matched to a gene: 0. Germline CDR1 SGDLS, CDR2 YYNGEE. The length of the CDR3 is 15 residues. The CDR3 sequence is CASSVAGGSYNEQFF. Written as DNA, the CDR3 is TGTGCCAGCAGCGTAGCGGGGGGCTCCTACAATGAGCAGTTCTTC. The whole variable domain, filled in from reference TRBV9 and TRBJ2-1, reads DSGVTQTPKHLITATGQRVTLRCSPRSGDLSVYWYQQSLDQGLQFLIQYYNGEERAKGNILERFSAQQFPDLHSELNLSSLELGDSALYFCASSVAGGSYNEQFFGPGTRLTVL.

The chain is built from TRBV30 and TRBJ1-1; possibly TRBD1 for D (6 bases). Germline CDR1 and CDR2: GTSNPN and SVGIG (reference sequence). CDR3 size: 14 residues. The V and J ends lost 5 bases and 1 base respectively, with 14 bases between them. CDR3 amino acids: CAWSDRIANTEAFF. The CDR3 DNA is TGTGCCTGGTCCGACAGGATAGCGAACACTGAAGCTTTCTTT.